This record concerns one T cell receptor (beta chain) sequence. Its matching antigen is unknown. Germline CDR1 is KGHSH and CDR2 is LQKENI. The ends lost 1 base at V and 6 bases at J; junction bases unmatched: 0. The CDR3 is 13 residues long. Sequencing targeted expressed TCRB transcripts, as all isolated RNA had been reverse transcribed. Libraries were prepared by immunoSEQ multiplex PCR; TCRdb keeps only in-frame clonotypes and omits some of them. The sample records 95,000 to 150,000 clones, roughly 17% being singletons. This sample is drawn from a study of beta chain features in type 1 diabetes. Study outcomes and limitations: Within each of all four CD4+ subsets, Type 1 diabetes patients had TCRB CDR3s that were moderately but significantly shorter. Across patients, naive, central memory and Treg TCRB repertoires exhibited apparently greater similarity than was observed across healthy donors.

The chain links TRBV18 to TRBJ1-2, with 9 bases lining up with TRBD1. The sequencing sample was made of central memory CD4+ T cells from blood. The source is a man aged 18 to 29 with type 1 diabetes. The DNA for the CDR3 is TGTGCCAGCTCACCACGGGACAGGGATGGCTACACCTTC. This translates into CASSPRDRDGYTF.